Listed here are 4 T cell receptor beta chains from one sample, sequenced in a study of cytomegalovirus exposure and HLA in healthy donors. The table came from immunoSEQ multiplex PCR; TCRdb's copy has only in-frame clones and leaves some out. Counted here are about 130,000 clones, 85% to 90% occurring once; the ten biggest clones make up 6.2%. The source material was PBMCs. These receptor sequences come from a young woman in good health and CMV-seropositive.

The chain has TRBV27 and TRBJ1-2; unclear D gene. CDR3 length equals 16 residues. V lost 4 bases, J lost 5 bases, and 20 bases lay in between. CDR1 is MNHEY, CDR2 SMNVEV, per germline (reference sequence). The CDR3 region is CASSSKGGPHLYGYTF. Written as DNA, the CDR3 is TGTGCCAGCAGTTCTAAGGGAGGACCCCACTTATATGGCTACACCTTC.

The chain carries TRBV2 and TRBJ2-1, with D possibly being TRBD2 (8 bases). This CDR3 region has 19 residues. V lost 7 bases and J 4 bases, leaving 29 bases between the germline ends. Looked up from germline, CDR1 is SNHLY and CDR2 is FYNNEI. CDR3 amino acids: CASKGTAGAPGGIYNEQFF. The CDR3 coding sequence is TGTGCCAGCAAAGGGACAGCGGGGGCCCCTGGGGGGATATACAATGAGCAGTTCTTC.

V and J are TRBV9 and TRBJ2-3; TRBD2 matches 13 bases. CDR1 is SGDLS and CDR2 is YYNGEE in the germline V gene. There are 17 residues in the CDR3. The V gene end was trimmed by 4 bases and the J gene end by 5 bases; junction bases not matched to a gene: 10. CDR3: CASSSGLAGLGVDTQYF. The CDR3 DNA follows: TGTGCCAGCAGCTCGGGACTAGCGGGGTTGGGGGTAGATACGCAGTATTTT.

V and J are TRBV19 and TRBJ1-6; no reliable D call. V was trimmed by 5 bases and J by 11 bases, leaving 22 bases between them. The CDR3 consists of 16 residues. CDR1 and CDR2 (germline): LNHDA, SQIVND (reference sequence). DNA of the CDR3: TGTGCCAGTAGTTCGTCCGTATCGGAGCTCGAGGCACCCCTCCACTTT. As protein: CASSSSVSELEAPLHF.